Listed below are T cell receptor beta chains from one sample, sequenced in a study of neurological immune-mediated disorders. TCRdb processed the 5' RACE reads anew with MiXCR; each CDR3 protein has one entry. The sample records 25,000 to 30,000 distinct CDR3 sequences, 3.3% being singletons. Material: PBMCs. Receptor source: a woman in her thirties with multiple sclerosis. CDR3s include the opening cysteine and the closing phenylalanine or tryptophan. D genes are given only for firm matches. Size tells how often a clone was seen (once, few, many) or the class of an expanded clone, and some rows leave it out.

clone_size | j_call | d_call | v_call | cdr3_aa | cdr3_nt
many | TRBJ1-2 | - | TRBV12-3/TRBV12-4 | CASSLGQAYGYTF | TGTGCCAGCAGTTTAGGACAGGCGTATGGCTACACCTTC
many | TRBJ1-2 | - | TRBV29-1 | CSVALFAVKRGYTF | TGCAGCGTTGCCCTTTTCGCGGTAAAGCGTGGCTACACCTTC
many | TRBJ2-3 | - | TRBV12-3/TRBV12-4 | CASRRDTQYF | TGTGCCAGCAGACGGGATACGCAGTATTTT
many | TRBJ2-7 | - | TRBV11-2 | CASSSAGFGQSYEQYF | TGTGCCAGCAGCTCGGCGGGTTTCGGACAATCCTACGAGCAGTACTTC
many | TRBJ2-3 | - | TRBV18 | CASSPPSGYTDTQYF | TGTGCCAGCTCACCACCCAGCGGCTACACAGATACGCAGTATTTT
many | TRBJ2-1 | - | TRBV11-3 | CASSLPDTPDEQFF | TGTGCCAGCAGCCTACCCGACACACCGGATGAGCAGTTCTTC
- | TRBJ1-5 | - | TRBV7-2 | CASSLGHGQPQNF | TGTGCCAGTAGCTTAGGTCATGGTCAGCCCCAGAATTTT
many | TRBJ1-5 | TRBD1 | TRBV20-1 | CSAKPGQGPDSNQPQHF | TGCAGTGCTAAGCCGGGACAGGGGCCCGATAGCAATCAGCCCCAGCATTTT
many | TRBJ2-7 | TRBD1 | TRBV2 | CASNRGLGSYEQYF | TGTGCCAGCAACAGGGGGCTGGGTTCCTACGAGCAGTACTTC
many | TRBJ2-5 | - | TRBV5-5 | CASSLMSTQETQYF | TGTGCCAGCAGCTTGATGTCGACCCAAGAGACCCAGTACTTC
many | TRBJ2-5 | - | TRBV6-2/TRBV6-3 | CASSRGATQYF | TGTGCCAGCAGTCGAGGGGCGACCCAGTACTTC
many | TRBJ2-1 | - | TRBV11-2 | CASSSRWGTSYNEQFF | TGTGCCAGCAGCTCCCGCTGGGGCACCTCCTACAATGAGCAGTTCTTC
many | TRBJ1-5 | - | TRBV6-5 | CASSPFRDREGGAQHF | TGTGCCAGCAGTCCCTTCAGGGACCGGGAGGGGGGAGCCCAGCATTTT
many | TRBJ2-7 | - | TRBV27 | CASSSTYEQYF | TGTGCCAGCAGTTCGACCTACGAGCAGTACTTC
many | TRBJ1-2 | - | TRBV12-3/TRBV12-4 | CASSFSDGTYGYTF | TGTGCCAGCAGCTTCTCGGACGGGACCTATGGCTACACCTTC